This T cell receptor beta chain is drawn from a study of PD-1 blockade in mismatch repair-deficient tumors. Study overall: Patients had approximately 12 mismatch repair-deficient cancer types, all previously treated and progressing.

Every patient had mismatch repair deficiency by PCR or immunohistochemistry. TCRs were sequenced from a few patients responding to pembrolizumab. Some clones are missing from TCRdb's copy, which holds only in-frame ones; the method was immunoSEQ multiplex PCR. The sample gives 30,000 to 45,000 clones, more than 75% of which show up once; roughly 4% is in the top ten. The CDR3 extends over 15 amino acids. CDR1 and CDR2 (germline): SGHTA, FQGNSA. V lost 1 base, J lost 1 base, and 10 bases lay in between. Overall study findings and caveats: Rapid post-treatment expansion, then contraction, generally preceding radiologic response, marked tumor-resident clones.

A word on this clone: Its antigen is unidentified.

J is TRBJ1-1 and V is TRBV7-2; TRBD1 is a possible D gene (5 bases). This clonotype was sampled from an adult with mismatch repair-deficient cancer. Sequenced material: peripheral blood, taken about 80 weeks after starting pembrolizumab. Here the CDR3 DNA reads TGTGCCAGCAGCTTAGGGGGCGGAAGGAACACTGAAGCTTTCTTT. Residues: CASSLGGGRNTEAFF.